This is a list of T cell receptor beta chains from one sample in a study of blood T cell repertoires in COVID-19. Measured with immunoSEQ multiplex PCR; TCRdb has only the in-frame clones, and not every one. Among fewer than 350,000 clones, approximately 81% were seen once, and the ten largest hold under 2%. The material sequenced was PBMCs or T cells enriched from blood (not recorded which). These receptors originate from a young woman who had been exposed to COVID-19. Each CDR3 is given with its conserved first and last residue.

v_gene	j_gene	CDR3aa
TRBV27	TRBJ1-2	CASSLLGTGDLGYGYTF
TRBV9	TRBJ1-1	CASSVSGAGAEAFF
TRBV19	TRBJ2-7	CASRPAGTGMYEQYF
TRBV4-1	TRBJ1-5	CASSQEFGNQPQHF
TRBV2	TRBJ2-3	CASSEQGTSTDTQYF
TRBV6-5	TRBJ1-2	CASVLSGTGSLGYTF
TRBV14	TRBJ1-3	CASSQTGVSGNTIYF
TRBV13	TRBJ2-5	CASSLQETQYF
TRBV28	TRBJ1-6	CASSPQANSPLHF
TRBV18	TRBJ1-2	CASSPRQTKNYGYTF
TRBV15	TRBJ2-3	CATSRDLGQGSYTQYF
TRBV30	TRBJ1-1	CAWTYQTGGNTEAFF
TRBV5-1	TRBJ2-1	CASSSTGNSNEQFF
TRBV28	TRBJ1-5	CASTVVRQPQHF
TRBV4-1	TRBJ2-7	CASSQGTSGYYEQYF
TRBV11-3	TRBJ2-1	CASSLGTSSREQFF
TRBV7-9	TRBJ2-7	CASSFGTGMYEQYF